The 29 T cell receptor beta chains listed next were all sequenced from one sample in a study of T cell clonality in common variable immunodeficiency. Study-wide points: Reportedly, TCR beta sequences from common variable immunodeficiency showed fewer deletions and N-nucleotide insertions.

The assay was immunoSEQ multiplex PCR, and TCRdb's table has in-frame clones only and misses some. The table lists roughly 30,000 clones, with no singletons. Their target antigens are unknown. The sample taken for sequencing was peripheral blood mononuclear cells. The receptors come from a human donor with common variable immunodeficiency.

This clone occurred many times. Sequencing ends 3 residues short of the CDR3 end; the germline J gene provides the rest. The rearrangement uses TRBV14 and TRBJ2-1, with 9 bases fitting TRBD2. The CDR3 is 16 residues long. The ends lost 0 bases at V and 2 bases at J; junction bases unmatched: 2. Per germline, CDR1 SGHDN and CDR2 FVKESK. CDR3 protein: CASSQEGGRAYNEQFF. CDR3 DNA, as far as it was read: TGTGCCAGCAGCCAAGAAGGCGGGAGGGCCTACAATGAG. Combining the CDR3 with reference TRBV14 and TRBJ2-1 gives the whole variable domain EAGVTQFPSHSVIEKGQTVTLRCDPISGHDNLYWYRRVMGKEIKFLLHFVKESKQDESGMPNNRFLAERTGGTYSTLKVQPAELEDSGVYFCASSQEGGRAYNEQFFGPGTRLTVL.

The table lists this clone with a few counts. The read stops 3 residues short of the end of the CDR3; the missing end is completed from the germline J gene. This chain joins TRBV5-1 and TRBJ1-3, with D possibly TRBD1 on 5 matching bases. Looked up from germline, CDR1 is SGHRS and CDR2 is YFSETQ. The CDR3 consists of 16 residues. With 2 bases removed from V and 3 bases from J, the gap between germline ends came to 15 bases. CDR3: CASSLSHGAGGNTIYF. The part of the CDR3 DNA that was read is TGCGCCAGCAGCTTAAGTCATGGGGCTGGTGGAAACACC. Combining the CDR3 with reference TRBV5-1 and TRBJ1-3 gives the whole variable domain KAGVTQTPRYLIKTRGQQVTLSCSPISGHRSVSWYQQTPGQGLQFLFEYFSETQRNKGNFPGRFSGRQFSNSRSEMNVSTLELGDSALYLCASSLSHGAGGNTIYFGEGSWLTVV.

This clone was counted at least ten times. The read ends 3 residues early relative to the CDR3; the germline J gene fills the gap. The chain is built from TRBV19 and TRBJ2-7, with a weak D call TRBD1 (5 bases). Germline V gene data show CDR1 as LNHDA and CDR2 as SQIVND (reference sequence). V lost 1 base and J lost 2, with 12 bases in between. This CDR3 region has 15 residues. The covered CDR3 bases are TGTGCCAGTAGTATAGCGCAGGGTTATACCTACGAG. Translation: CASSIAQGYTYE. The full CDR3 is CASSIAQGYTYEQYF. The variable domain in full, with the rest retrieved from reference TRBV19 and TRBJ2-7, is DGGITQSPKYLFRKEGQNVTLSCEQNLNHDAMYWYRQDPGQGLRLIYYSQIVNDFQKGDIAEGYSVSREKKESFPLTVTSAQKNPTAFYLCASSIAQGYTYEQYFGPGTRLTVT.

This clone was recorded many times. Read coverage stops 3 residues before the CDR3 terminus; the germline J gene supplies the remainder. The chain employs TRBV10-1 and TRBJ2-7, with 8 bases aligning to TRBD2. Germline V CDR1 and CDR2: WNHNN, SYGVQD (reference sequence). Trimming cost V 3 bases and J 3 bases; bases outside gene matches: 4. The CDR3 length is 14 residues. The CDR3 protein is CASSESGRSYEQYF. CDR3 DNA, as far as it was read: TGCGCCAGCAGTGAAAGCGGGAGAAGCTACGAG.

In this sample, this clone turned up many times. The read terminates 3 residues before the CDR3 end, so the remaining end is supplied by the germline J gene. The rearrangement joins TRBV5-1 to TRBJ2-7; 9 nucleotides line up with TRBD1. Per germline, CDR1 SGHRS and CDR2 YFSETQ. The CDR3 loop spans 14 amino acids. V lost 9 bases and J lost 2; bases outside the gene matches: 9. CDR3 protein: CAMTPGQGTYEQYF. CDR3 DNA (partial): TGCGCCATGACACCGGGACAGGGAACCTACGAG.

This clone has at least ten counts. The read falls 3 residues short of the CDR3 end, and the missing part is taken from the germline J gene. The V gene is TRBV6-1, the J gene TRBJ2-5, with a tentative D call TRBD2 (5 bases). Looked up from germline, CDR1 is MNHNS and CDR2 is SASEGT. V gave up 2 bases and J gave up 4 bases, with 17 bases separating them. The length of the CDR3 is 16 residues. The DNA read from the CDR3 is TGTGCCAGCAGTGAATCCCGGTCGAGGGCCAGAGAGACC. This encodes CASSESRSRARET. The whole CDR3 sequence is CASSESRSRARETQYF.

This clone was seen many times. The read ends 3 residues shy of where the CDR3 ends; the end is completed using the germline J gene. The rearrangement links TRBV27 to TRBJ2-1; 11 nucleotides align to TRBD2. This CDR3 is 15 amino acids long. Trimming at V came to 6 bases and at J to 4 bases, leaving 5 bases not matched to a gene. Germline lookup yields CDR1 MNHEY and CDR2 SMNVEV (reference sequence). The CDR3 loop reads CASRGGLAEYNEQFF. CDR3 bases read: TGTGCCAGCAGGGGGGGACTAGCGGAGTACAATGAG.

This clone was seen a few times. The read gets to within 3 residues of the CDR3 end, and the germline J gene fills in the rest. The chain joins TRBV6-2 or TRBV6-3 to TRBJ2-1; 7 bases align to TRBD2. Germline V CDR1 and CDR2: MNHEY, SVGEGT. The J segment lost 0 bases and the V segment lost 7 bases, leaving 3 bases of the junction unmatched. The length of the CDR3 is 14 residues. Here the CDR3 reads CASKLASSYNEQFF. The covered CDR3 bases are TGTGCCAGCAAACTAGCGAGCTCCTACAATGAG.

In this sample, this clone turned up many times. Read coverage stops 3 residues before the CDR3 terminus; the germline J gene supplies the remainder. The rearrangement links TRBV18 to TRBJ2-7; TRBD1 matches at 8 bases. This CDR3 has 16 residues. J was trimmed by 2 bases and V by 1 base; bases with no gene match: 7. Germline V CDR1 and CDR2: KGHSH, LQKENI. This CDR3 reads CASSPQSGQGAYEQYF. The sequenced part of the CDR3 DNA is TGTGCCAGCTCACCACAAAGTGGACAGGGAGCCTACGAG.

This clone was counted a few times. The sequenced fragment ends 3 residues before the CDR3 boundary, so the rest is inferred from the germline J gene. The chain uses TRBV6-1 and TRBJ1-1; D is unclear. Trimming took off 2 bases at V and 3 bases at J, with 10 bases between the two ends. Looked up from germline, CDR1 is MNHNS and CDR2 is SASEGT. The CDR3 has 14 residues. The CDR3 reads CASSEWALDTEAFF. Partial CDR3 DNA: TGTGCCAGCAGTGAATGGGCCTTGGACACTGAA.

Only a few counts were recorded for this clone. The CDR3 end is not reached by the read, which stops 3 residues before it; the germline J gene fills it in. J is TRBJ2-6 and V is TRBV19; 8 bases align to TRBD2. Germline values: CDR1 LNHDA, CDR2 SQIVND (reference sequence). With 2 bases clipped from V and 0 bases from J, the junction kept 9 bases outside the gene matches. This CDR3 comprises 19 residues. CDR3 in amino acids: CASSITRGGASSGANVLTF. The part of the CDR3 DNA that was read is TGTGCCAGTAGTATAACCCGGGGGGGGGCCAGCTCTGGGGCCAACGTC.

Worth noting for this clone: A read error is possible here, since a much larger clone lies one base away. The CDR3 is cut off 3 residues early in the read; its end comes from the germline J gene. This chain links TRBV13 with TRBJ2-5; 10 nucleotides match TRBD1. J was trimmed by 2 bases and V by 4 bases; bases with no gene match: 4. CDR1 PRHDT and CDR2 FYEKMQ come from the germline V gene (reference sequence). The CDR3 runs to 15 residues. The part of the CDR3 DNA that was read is TGTGCCAGCAGCTACGGACAGGGGGGGCAAGAGACC. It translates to CASSYGQGGQET. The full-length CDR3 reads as CASSYGQGGQETQYF.

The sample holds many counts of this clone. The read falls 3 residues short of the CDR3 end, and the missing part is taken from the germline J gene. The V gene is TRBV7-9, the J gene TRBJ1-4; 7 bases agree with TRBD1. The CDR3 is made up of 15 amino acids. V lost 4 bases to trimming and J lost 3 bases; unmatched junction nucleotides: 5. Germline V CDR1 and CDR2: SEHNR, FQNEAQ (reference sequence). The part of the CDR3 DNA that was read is TGTGCCAGCAGCTCTTCCGGGACAGCTAATGAAAAA. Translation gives CASSSSGTANEK. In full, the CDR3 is CASSSSGTANEKLFF. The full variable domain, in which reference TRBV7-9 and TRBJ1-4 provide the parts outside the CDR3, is DTGVSQNPRHKITKRGQNVTFRCDPISEHNRLYWYRQTLGQGPEFLTYFQNEAQLEKSRLLSDRFSAERPKGSFSTLEIQRTEQGDSAMYLCASSSSGTANEKLFFGSGTQLSVL.

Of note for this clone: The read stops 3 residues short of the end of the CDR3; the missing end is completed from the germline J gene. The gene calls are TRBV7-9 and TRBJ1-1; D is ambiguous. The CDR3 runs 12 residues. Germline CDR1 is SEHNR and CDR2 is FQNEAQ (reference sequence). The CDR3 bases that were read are TGTGCCAGCAGCTTAAAGGAGACTAGG. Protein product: CASSLKETR. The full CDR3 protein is CASSLKETRAFF.

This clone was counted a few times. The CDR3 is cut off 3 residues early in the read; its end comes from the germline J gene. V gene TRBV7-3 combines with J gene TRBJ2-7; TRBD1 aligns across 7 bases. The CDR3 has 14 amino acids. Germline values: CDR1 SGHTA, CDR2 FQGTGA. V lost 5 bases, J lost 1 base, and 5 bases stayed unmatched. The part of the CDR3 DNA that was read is TGTGCCAGCAGCCCACCGGACAGGTCCTACGAG. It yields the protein CASSPPDRSYE. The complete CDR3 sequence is CASSPPDRSYEQYF.

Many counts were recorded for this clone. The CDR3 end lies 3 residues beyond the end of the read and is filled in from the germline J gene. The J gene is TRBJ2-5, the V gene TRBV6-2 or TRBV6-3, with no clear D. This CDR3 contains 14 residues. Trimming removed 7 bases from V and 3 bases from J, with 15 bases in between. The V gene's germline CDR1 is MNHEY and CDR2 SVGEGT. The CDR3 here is CASKPVRPEETQYF. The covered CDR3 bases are TGTGCCAGCAAACCAGTGCGGCCAGAAGAGACC.

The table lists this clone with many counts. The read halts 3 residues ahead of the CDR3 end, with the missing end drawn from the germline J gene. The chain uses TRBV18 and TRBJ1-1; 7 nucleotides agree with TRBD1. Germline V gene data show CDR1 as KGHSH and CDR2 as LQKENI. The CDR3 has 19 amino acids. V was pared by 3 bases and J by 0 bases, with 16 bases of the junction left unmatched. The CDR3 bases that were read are TGTGCCAGCTCACCCATGATAAAGACAGGGTTGGGTATGAACACTGAA. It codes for CASSPMIKTGLGMNTE. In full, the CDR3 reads CASSPMIKTGLGMNTEAFF.

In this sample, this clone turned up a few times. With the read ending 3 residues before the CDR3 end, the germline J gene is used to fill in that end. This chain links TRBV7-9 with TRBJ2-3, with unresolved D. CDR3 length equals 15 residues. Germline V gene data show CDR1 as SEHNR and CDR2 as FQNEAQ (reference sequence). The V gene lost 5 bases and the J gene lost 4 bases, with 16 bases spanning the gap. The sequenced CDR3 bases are TGTGCCAGCAGCCACAATCTTGACTTTGCAGATACG. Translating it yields CASSHNLDFADT. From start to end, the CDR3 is CASSHNLDFADTQYF.

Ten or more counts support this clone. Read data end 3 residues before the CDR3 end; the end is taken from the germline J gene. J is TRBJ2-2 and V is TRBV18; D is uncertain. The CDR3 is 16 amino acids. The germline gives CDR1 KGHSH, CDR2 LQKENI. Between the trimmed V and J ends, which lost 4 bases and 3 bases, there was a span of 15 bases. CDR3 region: CASSLDQTSYTGELFF. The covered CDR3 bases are TGTGCCAGCTCACTCGATCAGACTTCTTACACCGGGGAG.

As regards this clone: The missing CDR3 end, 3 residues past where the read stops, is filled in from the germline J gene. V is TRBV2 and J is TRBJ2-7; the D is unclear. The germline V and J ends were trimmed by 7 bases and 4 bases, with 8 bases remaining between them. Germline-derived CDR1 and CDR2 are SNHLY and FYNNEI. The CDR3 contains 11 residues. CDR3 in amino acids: CASTRDYEQYF. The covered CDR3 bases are TGTGCCAGCACCAGAGATTACGAG. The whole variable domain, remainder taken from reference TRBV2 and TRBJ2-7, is EPEVTQTPSHQVTQMGQEVILRCVPISNHLYFYWYRQILGQKVEFLVSFYNNEISEKSEIFDDQFSVERPDGSNFTLKIRSTKLEDSAMYFCASTRDYEQYFGPGTRLTVT.

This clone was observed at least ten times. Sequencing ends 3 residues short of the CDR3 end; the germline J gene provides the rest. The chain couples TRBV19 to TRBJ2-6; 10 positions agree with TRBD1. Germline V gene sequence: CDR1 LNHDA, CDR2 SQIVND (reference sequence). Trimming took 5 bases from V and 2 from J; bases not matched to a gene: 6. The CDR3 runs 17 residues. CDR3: CASSPRTGGTGANVLTF. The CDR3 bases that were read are TGTGCCAGTAGTCCAAGGACAGGGGGTACTGGGGCCAACGTC.

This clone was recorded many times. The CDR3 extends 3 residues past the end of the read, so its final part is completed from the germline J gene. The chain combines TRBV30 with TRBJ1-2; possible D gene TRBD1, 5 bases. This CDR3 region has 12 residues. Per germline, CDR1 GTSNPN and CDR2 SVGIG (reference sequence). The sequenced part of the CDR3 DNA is TGTGCCTGGAGTGCCATTCCAGGGGGC. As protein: CAWSAIPGG. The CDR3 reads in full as CAWSAIPGGYTF.

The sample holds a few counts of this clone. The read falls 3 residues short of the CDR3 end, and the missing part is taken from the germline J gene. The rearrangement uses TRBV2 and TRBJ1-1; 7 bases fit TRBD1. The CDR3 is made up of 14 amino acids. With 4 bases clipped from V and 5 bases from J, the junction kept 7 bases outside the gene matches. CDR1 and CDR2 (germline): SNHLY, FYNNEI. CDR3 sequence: CASSGQTGRTEAFF. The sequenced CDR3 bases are TGTGCCAGCAGTGGCCAGACAGGGCGGACTGAA.

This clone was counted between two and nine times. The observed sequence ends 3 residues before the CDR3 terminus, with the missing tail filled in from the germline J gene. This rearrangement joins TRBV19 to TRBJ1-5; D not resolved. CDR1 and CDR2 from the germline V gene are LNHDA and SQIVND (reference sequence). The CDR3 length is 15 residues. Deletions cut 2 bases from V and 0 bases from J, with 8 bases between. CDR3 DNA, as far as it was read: TGTGCCAGTAGTATAACCAGTTATAGCAATCAGCCC. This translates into CASSITSYSNQP. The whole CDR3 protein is CASSITSYSNQPQHF.

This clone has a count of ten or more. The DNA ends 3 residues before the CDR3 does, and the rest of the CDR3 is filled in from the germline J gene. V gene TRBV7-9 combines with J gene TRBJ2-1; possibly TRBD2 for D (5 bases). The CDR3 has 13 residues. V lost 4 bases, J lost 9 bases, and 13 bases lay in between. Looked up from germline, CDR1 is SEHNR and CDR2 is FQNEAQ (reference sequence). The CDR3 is CASSSLLEREQFF. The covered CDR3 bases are TGTGCCAGCAGCTCCCTACTAGAACGTGAG.

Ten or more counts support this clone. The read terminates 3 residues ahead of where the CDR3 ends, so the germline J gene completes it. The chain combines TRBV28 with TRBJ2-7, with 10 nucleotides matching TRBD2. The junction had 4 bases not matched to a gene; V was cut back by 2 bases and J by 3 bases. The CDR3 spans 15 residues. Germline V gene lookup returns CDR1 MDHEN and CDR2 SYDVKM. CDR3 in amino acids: CASSLGSSGSYEQYF. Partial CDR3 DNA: TGTGCCAGCAGTTTAGGTTCTAGCGGGAGCTACGAG.

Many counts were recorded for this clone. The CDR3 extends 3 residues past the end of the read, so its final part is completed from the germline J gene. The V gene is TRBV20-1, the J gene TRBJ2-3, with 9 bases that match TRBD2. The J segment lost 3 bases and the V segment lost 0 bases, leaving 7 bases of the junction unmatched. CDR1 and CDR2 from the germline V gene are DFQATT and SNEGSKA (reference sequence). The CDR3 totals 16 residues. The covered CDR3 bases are TGCAGTGCTAGAGATCCAGCGGGAGGCGATACAGATACG. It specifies CSARDPAGGDTDT. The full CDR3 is CSARDPAGGDTDTQYF.

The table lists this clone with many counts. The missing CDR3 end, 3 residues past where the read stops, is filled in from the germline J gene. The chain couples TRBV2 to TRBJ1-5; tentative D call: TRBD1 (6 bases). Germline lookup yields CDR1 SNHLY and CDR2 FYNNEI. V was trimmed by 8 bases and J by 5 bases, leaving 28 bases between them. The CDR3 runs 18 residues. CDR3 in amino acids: CASELGTTGTLEDQPQHF. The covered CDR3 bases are TGTGCCAGCGAGCTTGGGACCACCGGGACACTCGAGGATCAGCCC.

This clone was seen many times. Here the CDR3 reads CASSLFTSGRGTGELFF. The DNA read from the CDR3 is TGCGCCAGCAGCTTGTTCACTAGCGGGAGGGGCACCGGGGAG. The rearrangement uses TRBV5-1 and TRBJ2-2; 13 nucleotides match TRBD2. The read ends 3 residues before the CDR3 terminus; that terminus is restored from the germline J gene. Trimming at V came to 1 base and at J to 4 bases, leaving 4 bases not matched to a gene. This CDR3 has 17 residues. Per the germline V gene, CDR1 is SGHRS and CDR2 is YFSETQ.